The 8 T cell receptor beta chains in this list originate from one sample, sequenced in a study of T cells in Graves' hyperthyroidism and ophthalmopathy. Amplification yielded TCR beta CDR3 regions, with RNA transcripts as the source. Researchers ran a first-round RT-PCR on the TCR CDR3 using the HTBI primer set. MiXCR was run by TCRdb on the multiplex PCR reads, yielding one entry per CDR3 protein. The profile shows about 580,000 distinct CDR3 sequences, 40% to 55% of them singletons. The specimen was peripheral blood or thyroid tissue (not recorded which). The receptors come from a young woman with Graves' hyperthyroidism.

This clonotype was seen at least ten times. V and J are TRBV7-8 and TRBJ2-5; D is unclear. With 1 base removed from V and 4 bases from J, the gap between germline ends came to 22 bases. The CDR3 consists of 18 residues. Per the germline V gene, CDR1 is SGHVS and CDR2 is FQNEAQ. The DNA of the CDR3 is TGTGCCAGCAGCTTAGTGCCCCCCATCGGCAATAAACGAGAGACCCAGTACTTC. Translated, it gives CASSLVPPIGNKRETQYF. The whole variable domain, remainder taken from reference TRBV7-8 and TRBJ2-5, is GAGVSQSPRYKVAKRGQDVALRCDPISGHVSLFWYQQALGQGPEFLTYFQNEAQLDKSGLPSDRFFAERPEGSVSTLKIQRTQQEDSAVYLCASSLVPPIGNKRETQYFGPGTRLLVL.

This clonotype was recorded at least ten times. The chain has TRBV5-1 and TRBJ2-7; the D is unclear. There are 12 residues in the CDR3. V lost 7 bases, J lost 3 bases, and 11 bases lay in between. The germline CDR1 and CDR2 sequences are SGHRS and YFSETQ. CDR3 in amino acids: CASSDNNYEQYF. The CDR3 coding sequence is TGCGCCAGCTCCGATAACAACTACGAGCAGTACTTC.

J is TRBJ2-2 and V is TRBV12-3 or TRBV12-4, with D perhaps TRBD2 (5 bases). The CDR3 covers 15 residues. V shed 7 bases and J shed 6 bases, with 18 bases lying between them. Here the CDR3 DNA reads TGTGCCAGCAACCCGGGAAGGGTTGGGGCCGGGGAGCTGTTTTTT. Protein product: CASNPGRVGAGELFF.

This clonotype has only a few counts. J is TRBJ2-3 and V is TRBV4-1; 15 nucleotides agree with TRBD2. CDR1 and CDR2 (germline): MGHRA, YSYEKL. Trimming took 0 bases from V and 10 from J; bases not matched to a gene: 2. This CDR3 region has 15 residues. CDR3 sequence (DNA): TGCGCCAGCAGCCAAGAGGGACTAGCGGGGGGATCGCAGTATTTT. This codes for CASSQEGLAGGSQYF.

This clonotype was counted ten times or more. This chain joins TRBV20-1 and TRBJ2-5; the match to TRBD2 covers 9 bases. The CDR3 spans 15 residues. Trimming removed 5 bases from V and 5 bases from J; junction bases left unmatched: 12. Germline loops: CDR1 DFQATT, CDR2 SNEGSKA (reference sequence). The DNA for the CDR3 is TGCAGTGCTGAAGGCCAGTTAGCGGGAGCGGAGACCCAGTACTTC. This codes for CSAEGQLAGAETQYF.

CDR3: CASSHGLAEAFF. The CDR3 DNA reads TGTGCCAGCAGCCACGGGCTAGCGGAAGCTTTCTTT. The chain is built from TRBV14 and TRBJ1-1; D uncertain. The CDR3 sequence is 12 residues long. The germline gives CDR1 SGHDN, CDR2 FVKESK. The V gene lost 3 bases and the J gene lost 8 bases, with 10 bases spanning the gap.

The chain employs TRBV20-1 and TRBJ1-2; no clear D. Germline lookup yields CDR1 DFQATT and CDR2 SNEGSKA (reference sequence). CDR3 length: 12 amino acids. V gave up 3 bases and J gave up 8 bases, with 13 bases separating them. Here the CDR3 reads CSASSEEVGYTF. For the CDR3, the DNA is TGCAGTGCTAGTTCCGAAGAAGTGGGCTACACCTTC.

This clonotype showed up many times. Here the CDR3 DNA reads TGTGCCAGCACTTCGCGGGCCGAACACACCGGGGAGCTGTTTTTT. Its translation: CASTSRAEHTGELFF. This rearrangement joins TRBV7-2 to TRBJ2-2; maybe TRBD2 (5 bases). This CDR3 is built from 15 residues. Germline lookup yields CDR1 SGHTA and CDR2 FQGNSA. Deletions cut 7 bases from V and 3 bases from J, with 15 bases between.